These 20 T cell receptor beta chains came from one sample sequenced in a study of sequential checkpoint blockade in melanoma. Indicated treatment: randomized to nivolumab then ipilimumab (arm A) or the reverse (arm B). The protocol was immunoSEQ multiplex PCR, while the TCRdb copy is restricted to in-frame clones and leaves out a portion. This sample carries around 19,000 clones, over 55% of them seen once, and the ten largest clones take around a fifth. This material consisted of CD8+ T cells sorted from blood (inferred from file names), taken from a patient given nivolumab and ipilimumab in sequence. Receptor source: a human donor with melanoma.

The V call is TRBV7-8, the J call TRBJ1-1; D unclear. The CDR3 extends over 15 amino acids. Germline V CDR1 and CDR2: SGHVS, FQNEAQ. V dropped 2 bases and J dropped 4 bases, with 14 bases sitting between them. This CDR3 reads CASSLFPWEATEAFF. In DNA form, the CDR3 reads TGTGCCAGCAGCTTATTCCCTTGGGAGGCCACTGAAGCTTTCTTT.

CDR3 sequence: CASSLGTGMNTEAFF. CDR3 coding DNA: TGTGCCAGCAGCTTGGGGACAGGGATGAACACTGAAGCTTTCTTT. The genes are TRBV5-6 and TRBJ1-1; 8 nucleotides match TRBD1. CDR3 length equals 15 residues. V lost 0 bases, J lost 0 bases, and 1 base stayed unmatched. Germline V gives CDR1 SGHDT, CDR2 YYEEEE.

This clone was picked up one time. This chain joins TRBV11-3 and TRBJ2-7; 8 bases are shared with TRBD1. CDR1 is SGHNT, CDR2 YENEEA, per germline. J lost 0 bases, V lost 4 bases, and 5 bases had no gene match. The length of the CDR3 is 15 residues. CDR3 loop: CASSSRTGNSYEQYF. CDR3 nucleotide sequence: TGTGCCAGCAGCTCCCGGACAGGGAACTCCTACGAGCAGTACTTC.

The gene calls are TRBV21-1 and TRBJ2-7; no DNA check was done on the table's D call, TRBD1. TRBV21-1 is reported as a pseudogene. CDR3 size: 15 residues. CDR3 amino acids: CASSKVTGSSYEQYF. The CDR3 DNA is TGTGCCAGCAGCAAAGTGACAGGTTCCTCCTACGAGCAGTACTTC.

This clone was recorded a few times. Other DNA sequences in the sample encode the same CDR3. The chain links TRBV7-9 to TRBJ2-7; no clear D. This CDR3 is built from 14 residues. V shed 5 bases and J shed 0 bases, with 11 bases lying between them. Looked up from germline, CDR1 is SEHNR and CDR2 is FQNEAQ (reference sequence). The CDR3 loop is CASSPPGSSYEQYF. The DNA of the CDR3 is TGTGCCAGCAGCCCCCCAGGTAGCTCCTACGAGCAGTACTTC.

This chain links TRBV9 with TRBJ2-3; TRBD2 agrees at 9 bases. Germline lookup yields CDR1 SGDLS and CDR2 YYNGEE. The CDR3 is 15 residues long. Losses at the gene ends were 3 bases for V and 0 bases for J; bases not matched to a gene: 2. The CDR3 loop is CASSGGGGSTDTQYF. CDR3 coding DNA: TGTGCCAGCAGCGGCGGGGGGGGAAGCACAGATACGCAGTATTTT.

The rearrangement joins TRBV2 to TRBJ2-1; TRBD2 aligns across 11 bases. The CDR3 length is 16 residues. J was trimmed by 3 bases and V by 6 bases; bases with no gene match: 7. The germline CDR1 and CDR2 sequences are SNHLY and FYNNEI. CDR3 amino acids: CASRPGLAAVYNEQFF. The CDR3 region has the DNA TGTGCCAGCAGACCGGGACTAGCGGCGGTCTACAATGAGCAGTTCTTC.

This rearrangement joins TRBV21-1 to TRBJ1-4; the table assigns TRBD1, which was not confirmed against the DNA. TRBV21-1 is recorded as a pseudogene. This CDR3 has 16 amino acids. The CDR3 reads CASSKNEGADNEKLFF. Written as DNA, the CDR3 is TGTGCCAGCAGCAAAAACGAGGGGGCGGATAATGAAAAACTGTTTTTT.

This chain joins TRBV5-6 and TRBJ1-1; 9 bases are shared with TRBD1. Germline V CDR1 and CDR2: SGHDT, YYEEEE. The CDR3 runs to 14 residues. V trimming: 5 bases; J trimming: 6 bases; junction bases outside the gene matches: 8. CDR3 sequence reads: CASSWGQGASEAFF. CDR3 nucleotides: TGTGCCAGCAGTTGGGGACAGGGAGCCTCTGAAGCTTTCTTT. Full variable domain (outside the CDR3, taken from reference TRBV5-6 and TRBJ1-1): DAGVTQSPTHLIKTRGQQVTLRCSPKSGHDTVSWYQQALGQGPQFIFQYYEEEERQRGNFPDRFSGHQFPNYSSELNVNALLLGDSALYLCASSWGQGASEAFFGQGTRLTVV.

This clone was detected only a few times. The same CDR3 arises from other DNA sequences in this sample as well. The rearrangement uses TRBV5-8 and TRBJ2-1; a possible D gene is TRBD1 (6 bases). Trimming removed 3 bases at V and 0 bases at J, with 10 bases between. Germline values: CDR1 SGHTS, CDR2 YDEGEE. This CDR3 contains 15 residues. This CDR3 is CASSSGQSSYNEQFF. CDR3 nucleotide sequence: TGTGCCAGCAGCTCGGGACAAAGCTCCTACAATGAGCAGTTCTTC.

The sample holds a few counts of this clone. This chain connects TRBV5-4 to TRBJ2-7, with a tentative D call TRBD1 (7 bases). The CDR3 is 14 amino acids. V was clipped by 4 bases and J by 5 bases, with 16 bases between them. Germline V gene data show CDR1 as SGHNT and CDR2 as YYREEE (reference sequence). The CDR3 protein is CASSNDREAHEQYF. DNA for the CDR3: TGTGCCAGCAGCAACGACAGGGAGGCCCACGAGCAGTACTTC.

Points on this clone: Because it lacks the conserved phenylalanine or tryptophan at the end, this CDR3 is likely a read error. Because the CDR3's place on the DNA is in doubt, the DNA is left out and the CDR3 is given as listed by TCRdb. V is TRBV18 and J is TRBJ2-7; the listed D gene, TRBD2, was not tested against the DNA. Germline CDR1 is KGHSH and CDR2 is LQKENI. The CDR3 contains 13 residues when both ends are counted. CDR3 region: CASSPPGDFEQHL.

This rearrangement joins TRBV7-2 to TRBJ1-1; 12 bases are a match to TRBD1. V lost 5 bases to trimming and J lost 7 bases; unmatched junction nucleotides: 11. The CDR3 totals 16 residues. CDR1 and CDR2 from the germline V gene are SGHTA and FQGNSA. CDR3 residues: CASSLRDRGRIGEAFF. In nucleotides, the CDR3 is TGTGCCAGCAGCCTCCGGGACAGGGGGCGGATAGGTGAAGCTTTCTTT.

The V gene is TRBV7-2, the J gene TRBJ1-5; D perhaps matches TRBD1 (6 bases). The CDR3 length is 16 residues. Germline V gene lookup returns CDR1 SGHTA and CDR2 FQGNSA. V lost 0 bases, J lost 0 bases, and 9 bases lay in between. The CDR3 bases are TGTGCCAGCAGCTTAGCAGGGACACATAGCAATCAGCCCCAGCATTTT. It codes for CASSLAGTHSNQPQHF.

This chain links TRBV11-2 with TRBJ2-7; 8 nucleotides line up with TRBD2. Trimming cost V 5 bases and J 2 bases; bases outside gene matches: 11. From germline, CDR1 is SGHAT and CDR2 FQNNGV. The CDR3 is 16 residues long. The chain's CDR3 is CASSRGAGGVPYEQYF. CDR3 nucleotide sequence: TGTGCCAGCAGCCGGGGGGCGGGAGGAGTCCCCTACGAGCAGTACTTC. The complete variable domain, with remaining parts taken from reference TRBV11-2 and TRBJ2-7, reads EAGVAQSPRYKIIEKRQSVAFWCNPISGHATLYWYQQILGQGPKLLIQFQNNGVVDDSQLPKDRFSAERLKGVDSTLKIQPAKLEDSAVYLCASSRGAGGVPYEQYFGPGTRLTVT.

The rearrangement links TRBV19 to TRBJ2-3; D is uncertain. The CDR3 contains 13 residues. V was pared by 4 bases and J by 5 bases, with 10 bases between. The germline gives CDR1 LNHDA, CDR2 SQIVND (reference sequence). CDR3 amino acids: CASSTLPGDTQYF. The CDR3 DNA reads as TGTGCCAGTAGTACCCTCCCCGGAGATACGCAGTATTTT.

CDR3 in amino acids: CASSPSGQGGHEQYF. CDR3 bases: TGTGCCAGCAGTCCTTCGGGACAGGGAGGTCACGAGCAGTACTTC. The chain links TRBV6-5 to TRBJ2-7; 9 bases match TRBD1. Germline CDR1 reads MNHEY; CDR2 reads SVGAGI. V lost 5 bases and J lost 5; bases outside the gene matches: 10. CDR3 length: 15 residues.

This clone was found a few times. This chain connects TRBV28 to TRBJ1-1; the match to TRBD1 covers 10 bases. With 7 bases clipped from V and 10 bases from J, the junction kept 18 bases outside the gene matches. The CDR3 spans 16 residues. Germline CDR1 and CDR2: MDHEN and SYDVKM. The CDR3 DNA reads as TGTGCCAGCACCCTGAAACTCACGGGACAGGGGTCGCGAGCTTTCTTT. Its protein is CASTLKLTGQGSRAFF.

Notes on this clone: In the same sample, other DNA sequences code for this CDR3. CDR3 nucleotides: TGTGCCAGCAGCTTAGATCGCGCGGGGGGGGTCTACGAGCAGTACTTC. This translates into CASSLDRAGGVYEQYF. The chain combines TRBV11-2 with TRBJ2-7, with 9 bases matching TRBD2. The CDR3 runs to 16 residues. CDR1 and CDR2 (germline): SGHAT, FQNNGV. V was pared by 0 bases and J by 3 bases, with 6 bases of the junction left unmatched.

This clone was observed a few times. V usage is TRBV13 and J usage is TRBJ2-1; D unresolved. Trimming left V 0 bases short and J 4 bases short, with 7 bases between. This CDR3 comprises 14 residues. CDR1 is PRHDT and CDR2 is FYEKMQ in the germline V gene (reference sequence). The CDR3 here is CASSLGPRYNEQFF. The CDR3, as DNA: TGTGCCAGCAGCTTAGGGCCTAGATACAATGAGCAGTTCTTC.